The present T cell receptor (beta chain) was sequenced within a study of blood T cell repertoires in COVID-19 (dated by TCRdb to 2020 to 2021). With regard to the full study: Samples from collaborators originated in the United States, Italy and Spain and spanned both the acute and convalescent phases of COVID-19. The prospective study material was composed of cDNA or gDNA derived from T cells, B-cell-depleted T cells, or PBMCs. Deeply sampled blood TCRbeta repertoires from subjects exposed to, actively infected with, or recovered from COVID-19 were included in the dataset. The repertoires were released in a freely available public database meant as a resource for research on the immune response to SARS-CoV-2. Samples came from the ongoing ImmuneRACE study (first 160 participants) plus 1,254 subjects from 6 global collaborators. The sample metadata nearly always contained a de-identified subject ID, COVID-19 status, age in years and sex. Where HLA class I and class II types were available, the types were taken from metadata supplied by the sample provider, not from assay-based typing. Here is what the overall study found, with its caveats: The quantity of clinical and demographic metadata differed by source and by participant and was supplied without curation.

TCRbeta CDR3 regions were amplified from genomic DNA by means of the immunoSEQ Assay, a bias-controlled multiplex PCR. Concerning the study's data processing: The number of nucleated cells in each sample was estimated by amplification of reference gene primers within the assay. Sequence reads were collapsed and filtered to measure the absolute abundance of every unique TCRbeta CDR3 rearrangement. For each sample, productive Simpson clonality was calculated as the square root of Simpson's diversity index across productive rearrangements. As stored in TCRdb, this immuneACCESS dataset retains in-frame rearrangements with V and J assigned. A fraction of the clones does not appear; measured against another copy, unresolved V genes explain less than half of the discrepancy, and the remainder lacks a known reason. Clonal size and the V and J genes are those of that table, whereas D and trimming came from the DNA. The sample profile shows around 200,000 clones; approximately 83% of them were found once. The ten largest clonotypes hold under 3.5% of the sample.

The CDR3 starts with the cysteine, ends with the phenylalanine, and has 15 residues. Only the CDR3 part of the read is kept: 45 bases, read in frame from the first base. From the germline V gene, CDR1 is LGHNA and CDR2 is YNFKEQ. V is clipped by 4 bases and J by 1 base, and the sequence between their germline boundaries is 13 bases long. Worth noting for this clone: What antigen it recognizes has not been identified. Base-call qualities are not available, and no considerably larger clone is one nucleotide away.

The collaborating institutions used their own protocols to collect whole blood in K2EDTA tubes. For TCRbeta analysis, collaborators shipped samples in one of three forms: frozen whole blood, isolated PBMCs, or DNA extracted from either of those sample types. The specimen sequenced was peripheral blood. The sequence links TRBV4-2 to TRBJ2-5, and possibly TRBD2, on 5 matching bases. The source of this sequence is a man between 60 and 70 years old with acute or convalescent COVID-19. Read as DNA, the sequence is TGTGCCAGCAGCCCCAACCCGGGGTCCCAAGAGACCCAGTACTTC. Protein translation: CASSPNPGSQETQYF.